This T cell receptor beta chain was observed in a study of T cell changes during pregnancy in multiple sclerosis. V trimming: 3 bases; J trimming: 0 bases; junction bases outside the gene matches: 4. Germline lookup yields CDR1 SGHVS and CDR2 FQNEAQ. The CDR3 covers 15 residues. The data were produced by immunoSEQ multiplex PCR, yet TCRdb's version contains in-frame clones alone and is incomplete. Here the sample spans approximately 24,000 clones, 90% being singletons. The genes are TRBV7-8 and TRBJ2-7; 8 bases line up with TRBD1. This receptor was obtained from a female donor in good health, enrolled as a control in a pregnancy study. This specimen was CD8+ T cells from peripheral blood mononuclear cells, taken in the third trimester of pregnancy. The CDR3 DNA is TGTGCCAGCAGCTTGAGGACAGGGAGCTCCTACGAGCAGTACTTC. Residues: CASSLRTGSSYEQYF. Full variable domain (rest looked up from reference TRBV7-8 and TRBJ2-7): GAGVSQSPRYKVAKRGQDVALRCDPISGHVSLFWYQQALGQGPEFLTYFQNEAQLDKSGLPSDRFFAERPEGSVSTLKIQRTQQEDSAVYLCASSLRTGSSYEQYFGPGTRLTVT.